The next 23 T cell receptor beta chains were all read from a single sample in a study of cytomegalovirus exposure and HLA in healthy donors. 60 Vbeta and 13 Jbeta primers were used in PCR. Here immunoSEQ multiplex PCR was the method, and the copy in TCRdb shows in-frame clones only, minus some. The sample shows about 180,000 clones, about 69% of them seen only once. The sample consisted of PBMCs. The receptors shown here come from a male donor in good health and CMV-seronegative.

Notes on this clone: The identical CDR3 is also encoded by other nucleotide sequences in the sample. The rearrangement joins TRBV30 to TRBJ1-5; D is perhaps TRBD1 (6 bases). CDR1 is GTSNPN, CDR2 SVGIG, per germline (reference sequence). V shed 2 bases and J shed 3 bases, with 8 bases lying between them. This CDR3 has 13 amino acids. In DNA form, the CDR3 reads TGTGCCTGGAGTCGACAGGACAATCAGCCCCAGCATTTT. Its translation: CAWSRQDNQPQHF. Complete variable domain (other parts from reference TRBV30 and TRBJ1-5): SQTIHQWPATLVQPVGSPLSLECTVEGTSNPNLYWYRQAAGRGLQLLFYSVGIGQISSEVPQNLSASRPQDRQFILSSKKLLLSDSGFYLCAWSRQDNQPQHFGDGTRLSIL.

The V and J genes are TRBV30 and TRBJ2-7; a weak D match, TRBD1 (6 bases). Per germline, CDR1 GTSNPN and CDR2 SVGIG (reference sequence). This CDR3 region has 13 residues. V was shortened by 3 bases and J by 6 bases, with 15 bases between the two germline ends. The CDR3 DNA sequence: TGTGCCTGGAGCACAGGGAAGAAGGGCGAGCAGTACTTC. Translation: CAWSTGKKGEQYF.

The chain is built from TRBV11-2 and TRBJ1-2; TRBD1 agrees at 7 bases. The CDR3 extends over 14 amino acids. Germline V gene sequence: CDR1 SGHAT, CDR2 FQNNGV. The junction had 6 bases not matched to a gene; V was cut back by 4 bases and J by 4 bases. The CDR3 region is CASSSSGTAYGYTF. The CDR3 bases are TGTGCCAGCAGCTCCTCCGGGACAGCCTATGGCTACACCTTC.

The V and J genes are TRBV30 and TRBJ2-7, with TRBD1 as a possible D gene (6 bases). Trimming cost V 0 bases and J 5 bases, with 17 bases left between them. The CDR3 extends over 15 amino acids. Germline V gene lookup returns CDR1 GTSNPN and CDR2 SVGIG (reference sequence). DNA for the CDR3: TGTGCCTGGAGTGTATCAGGGGCAGTTAGCGACGAGCAGTACTTC. Translating it yields CAWSVSGAVSDEQYF.

The J gene is TRBJ2-7, the V gene TRBV5-1; 8 nucleotides agree with TRBD1. Trimming at V came to 5 bases and at J to 1 base, leaving 5 bases not matched to a gene. The length of the CDR3 is 14 residues. From germline, CDR1 is SGHRS and CDR2 YFSETQ. CDR3 nucleotides: TGCGCCAGCAGGTGGACAGGGACTTCCTACGAGCAGTACTTC. It translates to CASRWTGTSYEQYF.

The rearrangement links TRBV4-1 to TRBJ2-2, with D maybe TRBD1 (8 bases). The CDR3 spans 15 residues. Germline CDR1 is MGHRA and CDR2 is YSYEKL. V was shortened by 4 bases and J by 6 bases, with 15 bases between the two germline ends. The CDR3 reads CASSLRTGRAGELFF. CDR3 nucleotides: TGCGCCAGCAGCCTCAGGACAGGGAGGGCCGGGGAGCTGTTTTTT.

This chain joins TRBV19 and TRBJ2-2, with 7 bases aligning to TRBD2. The germline V gene encodes CDR1 LNHDA and CDR2 SQIVND (reference sequence). V gave up 3 bases and J gave up 7 bases; unmatched junction bases: 8. CDR3 size: 15 residues. The CDR3 region is CASSILGLERGELFF. The CDR3 nucleotides read TGTGCCAGTAGTATTCTTGGACTAGAGCGCGGGGAGCTGTTTTTT.

This clone turned up a few times. This chain uses TRBV6-5 with TRBJ2-1; 8 nucleotides agree with TRBD1. J gave up 2 bases and V 5 bases, and 5 bases lay outside the gene matches. The CDR3 covers 15 residues. Germline CDR1 is MNHEY and CDR2 is SVGAGI. For the CDR3, the DNA is TGTGCCAGCAGTGGGGACAGGCTGACCTACAATGAGCAGTTCTTC. It yields the protein CASSGDRLTYNEQFF.

This clone turned up a few times. V gene TRBV30 combines with J gene TRBJ1-2; TRBD1 agrees at 8 bases. The J segment lost 6 bases and the V segment lost 4 bases, leaving 4 bases of the junction unmatched. The CDR3 is 12 amino acids. Germline V CDR1 and CDR2: GTSNPN, SVGIG (reference sequence). The CDR3 region is CAWTPTGDGYTF. CDR3 coding DNA: TGTGCCTGGACCCCGACAGGGGATGGCTACACCTTC.

The chain joins TRBV28 to TRBJ2-7; D is possibly TRBD1 (6 bases). The CDR3 runs 14 residues. V shed 3 bases and J shed 5 bases, with 14 bases lying between them. Germline values: CDR1 MDHEN, CDR2 SYDVKM. The chain's CDR3 is CASSFRQEDHEQYF. The CDR3 DNA is TGTGCCAGCAGTTTCCGACAGGAGGACCACGAGCAGTACTTC.

The V call is TRBV14, the J call TRBJ1-2, with a possible D match to TRBD1 (6 bases). V lost 0 bases and J lost 4, with 12 bases in between. Germline CDR1 SGHDN, CDR2 FVKESK. CDR3 size: 15 residues. The CDR3 loop reads CASSQDFGQIYGYTF. CDR3 bases: TGTGCCAGCAGCCAAGATTTCGGACAGATCTATGGCTACACCTTC.

The chain uses TRBV7-9 and TRBJ1-1; 7 bases fit TRBD1. The V and J ends lost 1 base and 4 bases, in that order; junction bases with no gene match: 6. The CDR3 extends over 15 amino acids. Germline V gene sequence: CDR1 SEHNR, CDR2 FQNEAQ (reference sequence). The CDR3 sequence is CASSLGDSAGTEAFF. CDR3 bases: TGTGCCAGCAGCTTAGGGGACAGCGCGGGCACTGAAGCTTTCTTT.

This rearrangement joins TRBV19 to TRBJ2-7, with a tentative D call TRBD2 (5 bases). CDR1 and CDR2 from the germline V gene are LNHDA and SQIVND (reference sequence). The CDR3 has 15 amino acids. Between the trimmed V and J ends, which lost 6 bases and 2 bases, there was a span of 17 bases. The CDR3 DNA follows: TGTGCCAGTAGGCCCGGGGTTGGGTTGCCCTACGAGCAGTACTTC. Amino acid sequence: CASRPGVGLPYEQYF.

This clone was seen only once. The chain recombines TRBV18 with TRBJ2-1, with D possibly TRBD1 on 7 matching bases. The CDR3 consists of 15 residues. The germline V and J ends were trimmed by 2 bases and 6 bases, with 14 bases remaining between them. The V gene's germline CDR1 is KGHSH and CDR2 LQKENI. Here the CDR3 reads CASSPMTGRSNEQFF. The CDR3 nucleotides are TGTGCCAGCTCACCAATGACAGGGAGGAGCAATGAGCAGTTCTTC.

For the CDR3, the DNA is TGTGCCAGCAGTGTGTGGACTAGCGGGGGAGCCTATACGCAGTATTTT. The encoded protein is CASSVWTSGGAYTQYF. The chain uses TRBV27 and TRBJ2-3; 13 bases line up with TRBD2. This CDR3 spans 16 amino acids. The V segment lost 5 bases and the J segment 7 bases; nucleotides outside the gene matches: 9. Germline V lookup: CDR1 MNHEY, CDR2 SMNVEV (reference sequence).

The DNA for the CDR3 is TGTGCCAGCACCCCTTACATGGCAAGGGGTGAAGCTTTCTTT. Translation: CASTPYMARGEAFF. The chain is built from TRBV6-5 and TRBJ1-1; D is perhaps TRBD1 (5 bases). V lost 7 bases to trimming and J lost 7 bases, with 19 bases between them. CDR1 MNHEY and CDR2 SVGAGI come from the germline V gene. The CDR3 runs to 14 residues.

This chain joins TRBV27 and TRBJ2-4; 7 bases are shared with TRBD1. With 4 bases clipped from V and 4 bases from J, the junction kept 4 bases outside the gene matches. CDR1 is MNHEY, CDR2 SMNVEV, per germline (reference sequence). The CDR3 covers 14 residues. This CDR3 is CASSSGTDKNIQYF. DNA for the CDR3: TGTGCCAGCAGTTCCGGGACAGATAAAAACATTCAGTACTTC.

The V gene is TRBV7-6, the J gene TRBJ2-5; the D gene is possibly TRBD1 (6 bases). The CDR3 consists of 14 residues. Trimming removed 5 bases from V and 5 bases from J, with 15 bases in between. The germline V gene has CDR1 SGHVS and CDR2 FNYEAQ. The chain's CDR3 is CASSPLTRGETQYF. CDR3 sequence (DNA): TGTGCCAGCAGCCCCCTCACTAGGGGGGAGACCCAGTACTTC. The whole variable domain, filled in from reference TRBV7-6 and TRBJ2-5, reads GAGVSQSPRYKVTKRGQDVALRCDPISGHVSLYWYRQALGQGPEFLTYFNYEAQQDKSGLPNDRFSAERPEGSISTLTIQRTEQRDSAMYRCASSPLTRGETQYFGPGTRLLVL.

The J gene is TRBJ2-1, the V gene TRBV19; 10 bases line up with TRBD2. V lost 5 bases and J lost 0; bases outside the gene matches: 4. This CDR3 region has 16 residues. Per the germline V gene, CDR1 is LNHDA and CDR2 is SQIVND (reference sequence). CDR3 sequence (DNA): TGTGCCAGTAGTTCTAGCGGGAGAGGCTCCTACAATGAGCAGTTCTTC. Amino acids: CASSSSGRGSYNEQFF.

The rearrangement links TRBV4-1 to TRBJ1-5; no definite D call. The CDR3 totals 15 residues. Germline V gene sequence: CDR1 MGHRA, CDR2 YSYEKL. Trimming left V 0 bases short and J 7 bases short, with 13 bases between. CDR3 sequence: CASSQDLGGWQPQHF. CDR3 nucleotides: TGCGCCAGCAGCCAAGATCTGGGAGGGTGGCAGCCCCAGCATTTT.

CDR3 region: CASSASSYEQYF. The CDR3, as DNA: TGTGCCAGTAGTGCTAGCTCCTACGAGCAGTACTTC. The chain combines TRBV19 with TRBJ2-7; D is ambiguous. V was clipped by 5 bases and J by 0 bases, with 5 bases between them. CDR1 and CDR2 from the germline V gene are LNHDA and SQIVND (reference sequence). This CDR3 is built from 12 residues.

V usage is TRBV7-2 and J usage is TRBJ2-1; 8 bases align to TRBD1. Germline values: CDR1 SGHTA, CDR2 FQGNSA. Unmatched junction bases numbered 8, after V lost 7 bases and J lost 6 bases. The CDR3 extends over 14 amino acids. This chain's CDR3 is CASNTQGARNEQFF. The CDR3 DNA sequence: TGTGCCAGCAACACCCAGGGGGCCCGCAATGAGCAGTTCTTC.

The chain uses TRBV6-5 and TRBJ1-1, with D unclear. Germline V gene data show CDR1 as MNHEY and CDR2 as SVGAGI. The CDR3 totals 14 residues. The V gene lost 5 bases and the J gene lost 2 bases, with 12 bases spanning the gap. The CDR3 is CASSPLSFNTEAFF. CDR3 nucleotide sequence: TGTGCCAGCAGTCCCCTGTCCTTCAACACTGAAGCTTTCTTT.